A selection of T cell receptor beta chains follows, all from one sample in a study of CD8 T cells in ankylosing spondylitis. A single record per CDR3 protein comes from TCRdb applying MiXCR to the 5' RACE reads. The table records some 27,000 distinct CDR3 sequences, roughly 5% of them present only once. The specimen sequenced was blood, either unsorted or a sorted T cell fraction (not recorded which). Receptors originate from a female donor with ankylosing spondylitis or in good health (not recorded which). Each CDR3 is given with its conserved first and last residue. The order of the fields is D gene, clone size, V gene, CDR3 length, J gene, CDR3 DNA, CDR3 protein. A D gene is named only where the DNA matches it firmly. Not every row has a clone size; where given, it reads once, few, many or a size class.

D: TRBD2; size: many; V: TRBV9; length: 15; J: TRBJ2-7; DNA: TGTGCCAGCAGCGTAGGACAAGCGGGGGCCTACGAGCAGTACTTC; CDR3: CASSVGQAGAYEQYF
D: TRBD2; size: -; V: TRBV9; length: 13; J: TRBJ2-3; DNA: TGTGCCAGCGGGAGGGCCAGCTCAGATACGCAGTATTTT; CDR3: CASGRASSDTQYF
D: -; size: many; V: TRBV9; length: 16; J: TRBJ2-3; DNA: TGTGCCAGCAGCGTAGACATCCCCATCTTCGGAGATACGCAGTATTTT; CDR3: CASSVDIPIFGDTQYF
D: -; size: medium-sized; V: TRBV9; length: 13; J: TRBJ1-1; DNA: TGTGCCAGCAGCCCCCTCGGGGGGACTGAAGCTTTCTTT; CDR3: CASSPLGGTEAFF
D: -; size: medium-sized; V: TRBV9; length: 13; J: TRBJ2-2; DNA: TGTGCCAGCAGCTCTGGGCGAGGGTGGGAGCTGTTTTTT; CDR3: CASSSGRGWELFF
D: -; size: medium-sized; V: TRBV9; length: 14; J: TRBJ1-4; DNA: TGTGCCAGCAGCGTAGGCCAAGGGAGTGAAAAACTGTTTTTT; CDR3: CASSVGQGSEKLFF
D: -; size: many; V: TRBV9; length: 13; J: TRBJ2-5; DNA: TGTGCCAGCAGCGTCGGGGGCCCCGAGACCCAGTACTTC; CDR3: CASSVGGPETQYF
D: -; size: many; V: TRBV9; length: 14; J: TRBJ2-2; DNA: TGTGCCAGCAGCACCGGGACATACACCGGGGAGCTGTTTTTT; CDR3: CASSTGTYTGELFF
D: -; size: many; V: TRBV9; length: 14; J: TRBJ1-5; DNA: TGTGCCAGCAGCGTAGACGCAGGGAACCAGCCCCAGCATTTT; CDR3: CASSVDAGNQPQHF
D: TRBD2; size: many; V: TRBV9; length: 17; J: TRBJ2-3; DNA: TGTGCCAGCAGCGTAGTAGGGACTAGCGGGAGTGCAGATACGCAGTATTTT; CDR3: CASSVVGTSGSADTQYF
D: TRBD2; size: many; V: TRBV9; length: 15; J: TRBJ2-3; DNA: TGTGCCAGCAGCGTAACGACTAGCGCCACAGATACGCAGTATTTT; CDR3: CASSVTTSATDTQYF
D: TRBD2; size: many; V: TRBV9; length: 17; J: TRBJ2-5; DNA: TGTGCCAGCAGCCCTGGGACTAGCGGGGGGGCCGCAGAGACCCAGTACTTC; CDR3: CASSPGTSGGAAETQYF
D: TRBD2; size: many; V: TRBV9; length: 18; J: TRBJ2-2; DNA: TGTGCCAGCAGCTCTCGAACTAGCGGGAGTACGAACACCGGGGAGCTGTTTTTT; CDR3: CASSSRTSGSTNTGELFF
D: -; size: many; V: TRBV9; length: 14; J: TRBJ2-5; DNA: TGTGCCAGCAGCGTAGCCCCGTTAGGCGAGACCCAGTACTTC; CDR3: CASSVAPLGETQYF
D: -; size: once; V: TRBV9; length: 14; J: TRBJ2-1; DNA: TGTGCCAGCAGCGGCATGGGCCTTACGAATGAGCAGTTCTTC; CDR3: CASSGMGLTNEQFF
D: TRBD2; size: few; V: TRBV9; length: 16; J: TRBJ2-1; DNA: TGTGCCAGCAGCGTCACTAGCGGGAGGAACTACAATGAGCAGTTCTTC; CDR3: CASSVTSGRNYNEQFF
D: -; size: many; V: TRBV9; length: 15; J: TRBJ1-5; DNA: TGTGCCAGCAGCGTCACCGGGGAGGGATTGGAGCCCCAGCATTTT; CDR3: CASSVTGEGLEPQHF
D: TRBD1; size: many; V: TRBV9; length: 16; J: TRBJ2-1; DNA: TGTGCCAGCAGCGTAGGGGGACAGTCAAGATACAATGAGCAGTTCTTC; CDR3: CASSVGGQSRYNEQFF
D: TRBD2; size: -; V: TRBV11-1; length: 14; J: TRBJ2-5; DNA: TGTGCCAGCAGCTCGACTAGCGGTCAAGAGACCCAGTACTTC; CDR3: CASSSTSGQETQYF
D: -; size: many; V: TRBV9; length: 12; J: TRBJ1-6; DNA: TGTGCCAGCAGCGTAGAGGAATCACCCCTCCACTTT; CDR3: CASSVEESPLHF
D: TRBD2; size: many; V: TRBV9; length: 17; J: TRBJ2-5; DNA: TGTGCCAGCAGCGTAGCTGCGGGGGGGACCCCACAAGAGACCCAGTACTTC; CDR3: CASSVAAGGTPQETQYF
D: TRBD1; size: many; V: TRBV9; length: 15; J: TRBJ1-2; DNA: TGTGCCAGCAGCGCAGACAGGGCTGTTGGCTATGGCTACACCTTC; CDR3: CASSADRAVGYGYTF
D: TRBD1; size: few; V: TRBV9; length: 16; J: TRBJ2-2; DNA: TGTGCCAGCAGCGTAGAGGGACAGGGGCTAACCGGGGAGCTGTTTTTT; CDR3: CASSVEGQGLTGELFF
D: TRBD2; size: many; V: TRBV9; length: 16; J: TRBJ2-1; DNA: TGTGCCAGCAGCGCAAAAAGCGGGAGGGCCGTCAATGAGCAGTTCTTC; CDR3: CASSAKSGRAVNEQFF
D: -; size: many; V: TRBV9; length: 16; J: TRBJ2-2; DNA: TGTGCCAGCAGCCCCCAGGTTGGGTTTTACACCGGGGAGCTGTTTTTT; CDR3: CASSPQVGFYTGELFF
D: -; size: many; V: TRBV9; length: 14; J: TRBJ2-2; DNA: TGTGCCAGCAGCGTAGTGGGTGGGACCGGGGAGCTGTTTTTT; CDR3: CASSVVGGTGELFF
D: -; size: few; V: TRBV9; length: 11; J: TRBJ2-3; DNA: TGTGCCAGCGGGGAAAGGGATACGCAGTATTTT; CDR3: CASGERDTQYF
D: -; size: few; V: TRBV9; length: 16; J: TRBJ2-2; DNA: TGTGCCAGCACCATTAGTGGGGCCTCGAACACCGGGGAGCTGTTTTTT; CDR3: CASTISGASNTGELFF
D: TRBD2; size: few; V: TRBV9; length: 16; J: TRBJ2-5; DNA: TGTGCCAGCAGCGTGACTAGCGGGGGGGCAGGGGAGACCCAGTACTTC; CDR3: CASSVTSGGAGETQYF
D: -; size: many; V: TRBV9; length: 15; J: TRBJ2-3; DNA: TGTGCCAGCAGCCCCAAGGGGCAGAAACCAGATACGCAGTATTTT; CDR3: CASSPKGQKPDTQYF
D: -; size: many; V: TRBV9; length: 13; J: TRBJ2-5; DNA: TGTGCCAGCAGCGTAGACCAGCAAGAGACCCAGTACTTC; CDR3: CASSVDQQETQYF
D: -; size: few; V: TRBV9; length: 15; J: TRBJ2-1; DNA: TGTGCCAGCAGCACGGGAGCGGTCACCTACAATGAGCAGTTCTTC; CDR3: CASSTGAVTYNEQFF
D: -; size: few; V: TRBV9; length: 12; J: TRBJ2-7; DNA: TGTGCCAGCAGCCCCCGAACATACGAGCAGTACTTC; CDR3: CASSPRTYEQYF
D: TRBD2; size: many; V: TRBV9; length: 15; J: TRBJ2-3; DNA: TGTGCCAGCACAGGCGGCGGGAGGCGCACAGATACGCAGTATTTT; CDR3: CASTGGGRRTDTQYF
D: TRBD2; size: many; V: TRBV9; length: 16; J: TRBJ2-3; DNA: TGTGCCAGCAGCGTAATGGCGGGAGGGAGCACAGATACGCAGTATTTT; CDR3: CASSVMAGGSTDTQYF
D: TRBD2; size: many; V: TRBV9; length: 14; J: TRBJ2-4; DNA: TGTGCCAGCAGCGTAGAAGCGGGGGGGAACATTCAGTACTTC; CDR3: CASSVEAGGNIQYF
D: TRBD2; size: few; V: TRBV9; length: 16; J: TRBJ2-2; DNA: TGTGCCAGCAGCGTAGATAGCGGGAGGACCACCGGGGAGCTGTTTTTT; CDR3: CASSVDSGRTTGELFF
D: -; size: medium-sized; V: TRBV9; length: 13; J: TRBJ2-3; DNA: TGTGCCAGCAGCGTAGGTCTCGCAGATACGCAGTATTTT; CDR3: CASSVGLADTQYF
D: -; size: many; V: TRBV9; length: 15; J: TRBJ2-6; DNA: TGTGCCAGCAGCCCAGGGAGCTCTGGGGCCAACGTCCTGACTTTC; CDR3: CASSPGSSGANVLTF
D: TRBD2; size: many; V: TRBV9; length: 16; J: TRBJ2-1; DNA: TGTGCCAGCAGCGTAGGTCACGGGGGGTCCTACAATGAGCAGTTCTTC; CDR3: CASSVGHGGSYNEQFF
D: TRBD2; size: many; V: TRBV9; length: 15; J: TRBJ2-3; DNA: TGTGCCAGCAGCGTAGTAGCGGGAGGGCGAGATACGCAGTATTTT; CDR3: CASSVVAGGRDTQYF
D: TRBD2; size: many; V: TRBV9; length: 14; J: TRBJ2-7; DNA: TGTGCCAGCAGCGTAGGTAGCGGGGTGTACGAGCAGTACTTC; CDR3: CASSVGSGVYEQYF
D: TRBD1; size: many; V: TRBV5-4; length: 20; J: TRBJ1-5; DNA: TGTGCCAGCAGCTTGTGGTCGGCGCAGGGGGCTCGAGATAGCAATCAGCCCCAGCATTTT; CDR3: CASSLWSAQGARDSNQPQHF
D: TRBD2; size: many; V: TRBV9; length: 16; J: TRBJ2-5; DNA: TGTGCCAGCAGCGTCTCGATAGCGGGGGGGACTGAGACCCAGTACTTC; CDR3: CASSVSIAGGTETQYF
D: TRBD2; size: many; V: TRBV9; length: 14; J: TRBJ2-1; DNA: TGTGCCAGCAGCGTAGCTAGCGGCTACAATGAGCAGTTCTTC; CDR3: CASSVASGYNEQFF
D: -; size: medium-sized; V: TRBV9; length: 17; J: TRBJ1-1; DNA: TGTGCCAGCAGCGCGGGAGACAGGTCTTACATGAACACTGAAGCTTTCTTT; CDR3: CASSAGDRSYMNTEAFF
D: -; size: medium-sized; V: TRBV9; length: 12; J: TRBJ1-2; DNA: TGTGCCAGCAGCGTAGTATCGGCCCCCATCACCTTC; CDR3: CASSVVSAPITF